These 24 T cell receptor beta chains came from one sample sequenced in a study of T-cell memory formation after mild COVID-19. TCRdb re-analysed the 5' RACE reads in MiXCR, keeping a single row per CDR3 protein. The table has 70,000 to 95,000 distinct CDR3 sequences, around 13% seen once. Sequencing used PBMCs or a T cell subset sorted from them (not recorded which). The receptors were sampled from a man aged 18-30 years who had mild COVID-19 (a few samples of this study predate the infection). Cell type and time point are not known.

The chain links TRBV5-1 to TRBJ2-2; tentatively, D is TRBD2 (5 bases). Germline CDR1 reads SGHRS; CDR2 reads YFSETQ. V lost 1 base, J lost 4 bases, and 14 bases lay in between. The CDR3 has 16 amino acids. The DNA for the CDR3 is TGCGCCAGCAGCTTGTTCTCAAGAGGGAGCACCGGGGAGCTGTTTTTT. Its translation: CASSLFSRGSTGELFF.

This clonotype has a handful of counts. The V call is TRBV29-1, the J call TRBJ2-7, with 11 bases identical to TRBD2. CDR3 length: 15 residues. Germline V gene data show CDR1 as SQVTM and CDR2 as ANQGSEA. The junction had 9 bases not matched to a gene; V was cut back by 6 bases and J by 2 bases. In DNA form, the CDR3 reads TGCAGCGTACAGGGACTAGCGGTAACCCCCTACGAGCAGTACTTC. As protein: CSVQGLAVTPYEQYF.

Turning to this clonotype: A single base separates this from a much larger clone, so it may be a read error. V usage is TRBV5-1 and J usage is TRBJ1-1, with 7 bases matching TRBD1. The CDR3 consists of 13 residues. Germline assignment: CDR1 SGHRS and CDR2 YFSETQ. CDR3 sequence reads: CDSSSLGTEEAFF. The CDR3 DNA reads TGCGACAGCAGCTCCCTGGGGACAGAAGAAGCTTTCTTT.

J is TRBJ2-1 and V is TRBV5-1, with 14 bases aligning to TRBD2. The CDR3 is made up of 16 amino acids. Germline trimming cut 4 bases from V and 2 bases from J; bases unmatched to any gene: 2. Germline assignment: CDR1 SGHRS and CDR2 YFSETQ. CDR3 sequence (DNA): TGCGCCAGCAGCGGACTAGCGGGGGGTGCCTACAATGAGCAGTTCTTC. Translated: CASSGLAGGAYNEQFF. Looking up the rest from reference TRBV5-1 and TRBJ2-1 gives the full variable domain: KAGVTQTPRYLIKTRGQQVTLSCSPISGHRSVSWYQQTPGQGLQFLFEYFSETQRNKGNFPGRFSGRQFSNSRSEMNVSTLELGDSALYLCASSGLAGGAYNEQFFGPGTRLTVL.

The V gene is TRBV12-3 or TRBV12-4, the J gene TRBJ1-1, with TRBD1 as a possible D gene (5 bases). V lost 5 bases, J lost 5 bases, and 12 bases lay in between. The CDR3 runs 13 residues. DNA of the CDR3: TGTGCCAGCAGTCCGGGGGGTCGTACTGAAGCTTTCTTT. It codes for CASSPGGRTEAFF.

The sample holds a few counts of this clonotype. The chain combines TRBV7-6 with TRBJ1-1; D not certain. Trimming cost V 1 base and J 7 bases, with 7 bases left between them. The CDR3 has 12 amino acids. The germline gives CDR1 SGHVS, CDR2 FNYEAQ. The CDR3 reads CASSLVASEAFF. CDR3 DNA sequence: TGTGCCAGCAGCTTAGTCGCCAGTGAAGCTTTCTTT.

This chain connects TRBV7-6 to TRBJ2-5; weak D call: TRBD2 (6 bases). Germline V lookup: CDR1 SGHVS, CDR2 FNYEAQ. This CDR3 is built from 14 residues. Trimming took 1 base from V and 5 from J, leaving 11 bases between them. The CDR3: CASSLGGGRETQYF. CDR3 nucleotide sequence: TGTGCCAGCAGCTTAGGGGGAGGTCGGGAGACCCAGTACTTC.

This clonotype was found a few times. The V call is TRBV20-1, the J call TRBJ2-2; 7 nucleotides align to TRBD1. CDR1 and CDR2 (germline): DFQATT, SNEGSKA (reference sequence). The CDR3 has 12 residues. The V gene end was trimmed by 6 bases and the J gene end by 7 bases; junction bases not matched to a gene: 5. CDR3 sequence (DNA): TGCAGTGCCGAACAGGGGAGCGGGGAGCTGTTTTTT. It codes for CSAEQGSGELFF.

The gene calls are TRBV4-2 and TRBJ2-3, with D unresolved. The germline CDR1 and CDR2 sequences are LGHNA and YNFKEQ. The V end was cut by 0 bases, the J end by 2 bases, with 9 bases between. The CDR3 contains 15 residues. The CDR3 protein is CASSQEVADTDTQYF. Here the CDR3 DNA reads TGTGCCAGCAGCCAAGAGGTAGCAGACACAGATACGCAGTATTTT.

This clonotype was detected once. This chain joins TRBV7-9 and TRBJ2-5; unclear D gene. The CDR3 contains 14 residues. V shed 5 bases and J shed 5 bases, with 15 bases lying between them. Germline V gene sequence: CDR1 SEHNR, CDR2 FQNEAQ (reference sequence). CDR3 in DNA: TGTGCCAGCAGCAACCGGGCGGCCGACGAGACCCAGTACTTC. Amino acids: CASSNRAADETQYF.

This chain connects TRBV14 to TRBJ2-7; D might be TRBD2 (5 bases). CDR3 length: 13 amino acids. V dropped 3 bases and J dropped 4 bases, with 10 bases sitting between them. Germline V gene data show CDR1 as SGHDN and CDR2 as FVKESK. Written as DNA, the CDR3 is TGTGCCAGCAGCCAGGTCGGCGGGTACGAGCAGTACTTC. Amino acid sequence: CASSQVGGYEQYF.

V and J are TRBV6-5 and TRBJ2-1, with D hard to call. Germline-derived CDR1 and CDR2 are MNHEY and SVGAGI. This CDR3 has 14 residues. Trimming took off 0 bases at V and 8 bases at J, with 11 bases between the two ends. CDR3 amino acids: CASSYSTGSYEQFF. CDR3 coding DNA: TGTGCCAGCAGTTACTCTACCGGGTCCTATGAGCAGTTCTTC.

This rearrangement joins TRBV9 to TRBJ2-7; 11 bases map to TRBD2. The CDR3 runs 15 residues. The V and J ends lost 3 bases and 4 bases, in that order; junction bases with no gene match: 6. Germline V lookup: CDR1 SGDLS, CDR2 YYNGEE. The CDR3 nucleotides are TGTGCCAGCAGCGGTAGCGGGGGGGGACTTTACGAGCAGTACTTC. Translated, it gives CASSGSGGGLYEQYF.

A few counts support this clonotype. J is TRBJ2-3 and V is TRBV29-1; 11 positions match TRBD2. The CDR3 loop spans 14 amino acids. Germline CDR1 is SQVTM and CDR2 is ANQGSEA. Losses at the gene ends were 2 bases for V and 6 bases for J; bases not matched to a gene: 4. CDR3 bases: TGCAGCGTTGAACTAGCGGGGGGATGGGATACGCAGTATTTT. As protein: CSVELAGGWDTQYF.

The rearrangement uses TRBV7-9 and TRBJ2-5; D ambiguous. This CDR3 region has 14 residues. V was trimmed by 0 bases and J by 4 bases, leaving 9 bases between them. Germline V gene data show CDR1 as SEHNR and CDR2 as FQNEAQ (reference sequence). The chain's CDR3 is CASSLAAERETQYF. The CDR3 region has the DNA TGTGCCAGCAGCTTAGCGGCAGAGCGAGAGACCCAGTACTTC.

The rearrangement joins TRBV4-2 to TRBJ2-2; 13 positions match TRBD2. Germline V gene lookup returns CDR1 LGHNA and CDR2 YNFKEQ. CDR3 length equals 17 residues. The junction had 9 bases not matched to a gene; V was cut back by 4 bases and J by 7 bases. CDR3 DNA: TGTGCCAGCAGCCCAGGACTAGCGGGGGATGGTAACGGGGAGCTGTTTTTT. Translation gives CASSPGLAGDGNGELFF.

The V and J genes are TRBV29-1 and TRBJ2-2, with 11 bases aligning to TRBD1. Germline CDR1 is SQVTM and CDR2 is ANQGSEA. The CDR3 spans 14 residues. V gave up 8 bases and J gave up 4 bases; unmatched junction bases: 6. The CDR3 region is CSISDRGLTGELFF. CDR3 in DNA: TGCAGCATATCGGACAGGGGGCTCACCGGGGAGCTGTTTTTT.

The sample holds a few counts of this clonotype. The chain carries TRBV12-3 or TRBV12-4 and TRBJ2-3, with D possibly being TRBD1 (5 bases). Trimming removed 6 bases at V and 2 bases at J, with 15 bases between. There are 15 residues in the CDR3. The CDR3 nucleotides read TGTGCCAGCAGGGAATACATGGGGCACACAGATACGCAGTATTTT. This sequence encodes CASREYMGHTDTQYF.

The V and J genes are TRBV9 and TRBJ2-5; 10 bases fit TRBD2. V dropped 3 bases and J dropped 5; count of bases not matched to a gene: 7. Germline V gene sequence: CDR1 SGDLS, CDR2 YYNGEE. CDR3 size: 15 residues. The CDR3, as DNA: TGTGCCAGCAGCGCGGGACTAGCGAGTTTGGAGACCCAGTACTTC. Residues: CASSAGLASLETQYF. The variable domain in full, completed from reference TRBV9 and TRBJ2-5, reads DSGVTQTPKHLITATGQRVTLRCSPRSGDLSVYWYQQSLDQGLQFLIQYYNGEERAKGNILERFSAQQFPDLHSELNLSSLELGDSALYFCASSAGLASLETQYFGPGTRLLVL.

In its sample, this clonotype was seen a few times. V gene TRBV12-3 or TRBV12-4 combines with J gene TRBJ1-5; D is ambiguous. CDR3 length: 15 amino acids. V was trimmed by 7 bases and J by 2 bases, leaving 15 bases between them. The CDR3 sequence: CASTLDRLRNQPQHF. The CDR3 DNA is TGTGCCAGCACCTTGGATCGCCTTCGCAATCAGCCCCAGCATTTT.

This clonotype was seen a handful of times. The V gene is TRBV12-3 or TRBV12-4, the J gene TRBJ1-5, with TRBD1 matching 10 bases. The CDR3 has 16 amino acids. V shed 4 bases, J shed 4 bases, and the junction held 7 bases outside the gene matches. CDR3 sequence: CASSSWTGGVNQPQHF. The CDR3 DNA sequence: TGTGCCAGCAGTTCGTGGACAGGGGGGGTAAATCAGCCCCAGCATTTT.

This clonotype occurred a few times. This chain uses TRBV19 with TRBJ1-6; 8 nucleotides match TRBD1. Looked up from germline, CDR1 is LNHDA and CDR2 is SQIVND (reference sequence). The CDR3 covers 14 residues. The trim removed 3 bases at V and 6 bases at J, leaving 1 base unmatched. CDR3 in amino acids: CASSMQGANSPLHF. For the CDR3, the DNA is TGTGCCAGTAGTATGCAGGGGGCTAATTCACCCCTCCACTTT.

This clonotype has at least ten counts. The chain has TRBV27 and TRBJ2-7; D is unclear. The CDR3 sequence is 13 residues long. Per germline, CDR1 MNHEY and CDR2 SMNVEV (reference sequence). Trimming removed 3 bases from V and 3 bases from J, with 9 bases in between. The CDR3 bases are TGTGCCAGCAGTTTGGGCGGCGTCTACGAGCAGTACTTC. Translation gives CASSLGGVYEQYF.

The V call is TRBV5-5, the J call TRBJ2-7, with 8 bases aligning to TRBD1. The CDR3 totals 14 residues. The germline gives CDR1 SGHKS, CDR2 YYEKEE (reference sequence). J gave up 7 bases and V 0 bases, and 6 bases lay outside the gene matches. CDR3 bases: TGTGCCAGCAGCTTGGGACAGGGGATCGGGGAGCAGTACTTC. Amino acids: CASSLGQGIGEQYF.